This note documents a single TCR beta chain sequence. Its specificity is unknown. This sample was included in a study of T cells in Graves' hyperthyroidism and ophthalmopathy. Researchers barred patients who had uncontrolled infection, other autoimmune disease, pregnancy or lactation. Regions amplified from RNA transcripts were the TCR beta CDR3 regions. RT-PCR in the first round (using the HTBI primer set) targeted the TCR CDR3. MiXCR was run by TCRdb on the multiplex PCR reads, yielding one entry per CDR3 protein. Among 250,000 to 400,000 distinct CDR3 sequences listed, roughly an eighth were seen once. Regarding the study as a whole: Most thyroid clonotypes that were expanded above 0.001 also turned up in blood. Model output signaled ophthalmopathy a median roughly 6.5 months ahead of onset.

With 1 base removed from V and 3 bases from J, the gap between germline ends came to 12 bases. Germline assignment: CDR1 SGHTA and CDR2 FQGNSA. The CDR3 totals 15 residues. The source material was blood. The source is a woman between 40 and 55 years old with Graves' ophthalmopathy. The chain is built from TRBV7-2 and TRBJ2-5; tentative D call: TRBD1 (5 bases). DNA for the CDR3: TGTGCCAGCAGCTTAGAGGTGGGGCGGAAAGAGACCCAGTACTTC. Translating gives CASSLEVGRKETQYF.